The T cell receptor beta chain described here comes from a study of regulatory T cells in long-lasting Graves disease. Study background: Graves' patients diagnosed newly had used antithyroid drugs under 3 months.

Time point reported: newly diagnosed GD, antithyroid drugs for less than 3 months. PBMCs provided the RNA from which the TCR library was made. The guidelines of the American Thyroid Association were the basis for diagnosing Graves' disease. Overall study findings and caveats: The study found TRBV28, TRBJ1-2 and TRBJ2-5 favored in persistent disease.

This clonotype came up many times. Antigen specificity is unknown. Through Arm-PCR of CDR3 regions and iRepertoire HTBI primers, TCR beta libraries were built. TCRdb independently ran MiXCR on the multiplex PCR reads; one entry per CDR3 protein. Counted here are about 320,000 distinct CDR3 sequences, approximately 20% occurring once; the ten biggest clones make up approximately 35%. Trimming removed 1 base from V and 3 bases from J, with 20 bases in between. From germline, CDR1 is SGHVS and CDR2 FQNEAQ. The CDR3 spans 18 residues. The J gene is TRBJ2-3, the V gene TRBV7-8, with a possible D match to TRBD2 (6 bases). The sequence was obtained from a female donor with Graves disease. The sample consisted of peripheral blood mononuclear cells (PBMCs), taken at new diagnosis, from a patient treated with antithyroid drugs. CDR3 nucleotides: TGTGCCAGCAGCTTAGGACTGTGGGGGGTGTTACGGACAGATACGCAGTATTTT. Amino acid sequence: CASSLGLWGVLRTDTQYF.